Shown below are 17 T cell receptor beta chains from a single sample sequenced in a study of cytomegalovirus exposure and HLA in healthy donors. This PCR relied on a set of 60 Vbeta primers and 13 Jbeta primers. The protocol was immunoSEQ multiplex PCR, while the TCRdb copy is restricted to in-frame clones and leaves out a portion. The table has around 140,000 clones, 76% seen once; the top ten hold about 1.7%. Sequences were obtained from PBMCs. The receptors come from a man between 35 and 55 years old in good health and CMV-seronegative.

The V gene is TRBV30, the J gene TRBJ2-3; D is uncertain. Per the germline V gene, CDR1 is GTSNPN and CDR2 is SVGIG (reference sequence). The CDR3 is made up of 13 amino acids. V was shortened by 2 bases and J by 10 bases, with 16 bases between the two germline ends. The CDR3 DNA is TGTGCCTGGAGTATACCTCCTTCGGAGTCGCAGTATTTT. This codes for CAWSIPPSESQYF.

The rearrangement links TRBV6-5 to TRBJ2-7, with a tentative D call TRBD1 (5 bases). The germline V and J ends were trimmed by 0 bases and 7 bases, with 10 bases remaining between them. Per germline, CDR1 MNHEY and CDR2 SVGAGI. This CDR3 is 13 amino acids long. CDR3 bases: TGTGCCAGCAGTTACTCGATGGGGCAGGAGCAGTACTTC. The encoded protein is CASSYSMGQEQYF.

This sequence joins TRBV10-3 and TRBJ2-7, with 14 bases fitting TRBD2. Unmatched junction bases numbered 6, after V lost 3 bases and J lost 2 bases. CDR1 and CDR2 (germline): ENHRY, SYGVKD. The CDR3 extends over 17 amino acids. As DNA, the CDR3 is TGTGCCATCAGTGACCGGACTAGCGGGGGGACGGCCTACGAGCAGTACTTC. This sequence encodes CAISDRTSGGTAYEQYF.

This clone was detected a few times. The rearrangement joins TRBV6-5 to TRBJ2-3, with 7 bases that match TRBD2. Germline V lookup: CDR1 MNHEY, CDR2 SVGAGI. The CDR3 has 15 amino acids. The V gene end was trimmed by 2 bases and the J gene end by 3 bases; junction bases not matched to a gene: 5. CDR3 bases: TGTGCCAGCAGTTACCAGCGGGAATGGACAGATACGCAGTATTTT. It codes for CASSYQREWTDTQYF.

V is TRBV15 and J is TRBJ2-7, with 9 bases lining up with TRBD1. In germline, CDR1 is LNHNV, CDR2 YYDKDF (reference sequence). The CDR3 loop spans 16 amino acids. The V gene end was trimmed by 4 bases and the J gene end by 7 bases; junction bases not matched to a gene: 14. The CDR3 nucleotides are TGTGCCACCAGCACCCGCACCGGGACAGGGTCTCCAGAGCAGTACTTC. Its protein is CATSTRTGTGSPEQYF.

This clone was observed a few times. The chain employs TRBV19 and TRBJ1-6; tentatively, D is TRBD1 (6 bases). Germline V gives CDR1 LNHDA, CDR2 SQIVND (reference sequence). CDR3 length: 14 amino acids. Trimming shortened V by 2 bases and J by 7 bases, and 9 bases separated the two germline ends. The CDR3 protein is CASSISDRNSPLHF. In DNA form, the CDR3 reads TGTGCCAGTAGTATATCGGACAGAAATTCACCCCTCCACTTT.

This chain joins TRBV5-1 and TRBJ2-3, with 9 bases fitting TRBD2. Germline CDR1 reads SGHRS; CDR2 reads YFSETQ. V lost 1 base and J lost 0; bases outside the gene matches: 3. The CDR3 is 16 residues long. DNA for the CDR3: TGCGCCAGCAGCTTGTTAGCGGGAGCCAGCACAGATACGCAGTATTTT. The encoded protein is CASSLLAGASTDTQYF.

The genes are TRBV6-5 and TRBJ2-7; TRBD2 matches 10 bases. This CDR3 has 15 residues. Germline CDR1 and CDR2: MNHEY and SVGAGI. Trimming removed 6 bases from V and 2 bases from J; junction bases left unmatched: 7. The CDR3 DNA reads as TGTGCCAGCAGCCACGGGACTAGCGTCCCCTACGAGCAGTACTTC. Translated: CASSHGTSVPYEQYF.

This chain connects TRBV7-9 to TRBJ2-1; 8 positions match TRBD2. Trimming at V came to 10 bases and at J to 4 bases, leaving 6 bases not matched to a gene. Per germline, CDR1 SEHNR and CDR2 FQNEAQ (reference sequence). The CDR3 sequence is 13 residues long. CDR3 sequence reads: CATELAEYNEQFF. The CDR3, as DNA: TGTGCCACCGAACTAGCGGAGTACAATGAGCAGTTCTTC. Drawing the rest from reference TRBV7-9 and TRBJ2-1, the complete variable domain is DTGVSQNPRHKITKRGQNVTFRCDPISEHNRLYWYRQTLGQGPEFLTYFQNEAQLEKSRLLSDRFSAERPKGSFSTLEIQRTEQGDSAMYLCATELAEYNEQFFGPGTRLTVL.

The chain couples TRBV29-1 to TRBJ2-7; TRBD1 aligns across 8 bases. J was trimmed by 1 base and V by 4 bases; bases with no gene match: 3. CDR3 length: 13 amino acids. The germline V gene encodes CDR1 SQVTM and CDR2 ANQGSEA. The CDR3 is CSVGTGNSYEQYF. In nucleotides, the CDR3 is TGCAGCGTTGGGACAGGGAATTCCTACGAGCAGTACTTC.

The gene calls are TRBV5-3 and TRBJ2-1, with TRBD2 identical over 13 bases. TRBV5-3 belongs to the ORF category, with a function that is uncertain. The CDR3 covers 18 residues. V shed 2 bases and J 7 bases; nucleotides not matched to a gene: 12. For the CDR3, the DNA is TGTGCCAGAAGCTTTGTGGCGAGGACTAGCGGGAGTATGAATGAGCAGTTCTTC. This gives the protein CARSFVARTSGSMNEQFF.

In its sample, this clone was seen once. V usage is TRBV15 and J usage is TRBJ2-5; 13 nucleotides line up with TRBD2. This CDR3 is built from 16 residues. Trimming cost V 3 bases and J 5 bases; bases outside gene matches: 6. The germline V gene has CDR1 LNHNV and CDR2 YYDKDF (reference sequence). CDR3 sequence: CATSSLGTSGVETQYF. The CDR3, as DNA: TGTGCCACCAGCAGCCTTGGGACTAGCGGGGTGGAGACCCAGTACTTC. Filled out from reference TRBV15 and TRBJ2-5, the complete variable domain reads DAMVIQNPRYQVTQFGKPVTLSCSQTLNHNVMYWYQQKSSQAPKLLFHYYDKDFNNEADTPDNFQSRRPNTSFCFLDIRSPGLGDTAMYLCATSSLGTSGVETQYFGPGTRLLVL.

The V and J genes are TRBV27 and TRBJ2-7; TRBD2 matches 8 bases. V trimming: 6 bases; J trimming: 5 bases; junction bases outside the gene matches: 15. Per germline, CDR1 MNHEY and CDR2 SMNVEV (reference sequence). The CDR3 runs to 16 residues. The DNA of the CDR3 is TGTGCCAGCAGGGAATGGGGGGTGACTAGCGAAGACGAGCAGTACTTC. Translating it yields CASREWGVTSEDEQYF.

This chain joins TRBV19 and TRBJ2-5, with TRBD2 matching 7 bases. The CDR3 consists of 14 residues. V shed 3 bases and J 5 bases; nucleotides not matched to a gene: 6. CDR1 LNHDA and CDR2 SQIVND come from the germline V gene (reference sequence). The CDR3: CASSIFGGSETQYF. CDR3 nucleotide sequence: TGTGCCAGTAGTATCTTTGGCGGGAGTGAGACCCAGTACTTC.

This clone was seen more than once but under ten times. V gene TRBV7-9 combines with J gene TRBJ2-2; 7 bases match TRBD2. CDR1 and CDR2 from the germline V gene are SEHNR and FQNEAQ (reference sequence). The CDR3 totals 15 residues. V lost 1 base, J lost 9 bases, and 8 bases stayed unmatched. The CDR3 protein is CASSLGSSGQRELFF. The CDR3 DNA follows: TGTGCCAGCAGCTTAGGTTCTAGCGGCCAGCGGGAGCTGTTTTTT.

The rearrangement uses TRBV30 and TRBJ1-5; D is ambiguous. Germline-derived CDR1 and CDR2 are GTSNPN and SVGIG (reference sequence). Trimming pared 1 base from V and 6 bases from J, leaving 13 bases between. The CDR3 has 14 residues. For the CDR3, the DNA is TGTGCCTGGAGTGAGGGAGGGCCCGGTCAGCCCCAGCATTTT. This gives the protein CAWSEGGPGQPQHF.

The rearrangement links TRBV7-2 to TRBJ2-5; D possibly corresponds to TRBD2 (5 bases). This CDR3 spans 18 amino acids. With 5 bases removed from V and 1 base from J, the gap between germline ends came to 23 bases. Germline V gives CDR1 SGHTA, CDR2 FQGNSA. The CDR3 region has the DNA TGTGCCAGCAGCCAAAGAGGAGGTGGTGCACGTACCCAAGAGACCCAGTACTTC. Its protein product is CASSQRGGGARTQETQYF. Together with reference TRBV7-2 and TRBJ2-5, the CDR3 gives the full variable domain: GAGVSQSPSNKVTEKGKDVELRCDPISGHTALYWYRQSLGQGLEFLIYFQGNSAPDKSGLPSDRFSAERTGGSVSTLTIQRTQQEDSAVYLCASSQRGGGARTQETQYFGPGTRLLVL.